This TCR beta chain was obtained from a study of T cells in Graves' hyperthyroidism and ophthalmopathy (dated by TCRdb to the late 2010s). Looking at the study overall: To identify distinguishing TCR V-J signatures, a discovery cohort of some 99 patients was used, comprising some 45 with Graves' ophthalmopathy and some 60 with stable Graves' hyperthyroidism. The study also compared thyroid tissue and blood T-cell repertoires from several Graves' hyperthyroidism patients. Prospective prediction of ophthalmopathy was tested in an independent validation cohort of approximately 19 hyperthyroidism patients and around 16 patients who later progressed to ophthalmopathy. The paper reports TCR Vbeta CDR3 sequencing of some 140 peripheral blood samples: under 45 ophthalmopathy, fewer than 80 hyperthyroidism and around 17 progressor patients. The 100 or so discovery patients were randomly split 7:3 into training and test sets. After sampling, hyperthyroidism patients received methimazole starting at 30 mg daily, and ophthalmopathy patients received high-dose intravenous methylprednisolone. Broader findings and caveats from the paper: In cross-validation, a model built on a 13 V-J signature told ophthalmopathy apart from stable hyperthyroidism with 85% to 90% sensitivity and about 81% specificity, and in testing the same model reached 80%/75%. During validation, the model predicted progression to ophthalmopathy a median of roughly six months ahead of onset, with around 71% sensitivity and more than 72% specificity. Most expanded thyroid clonotypes (frequency above 0.001) were also found in blood, which suggests that blood repertoires may mirror thyroid immune responses. No statistical method was used to set the sample size in advance, and investigators knew the group allocation.

The CDR3 starts with the cysteine, ends with the phenylalanine, and has 12 residues. Of the read, only the CDR3 DNA is kept; its 36 bases are in frame from base 1. V is reduced by 0 bases and J by 8 bases, leaving a spacing of 8 bases between them. CDR1 and CDR2 (SGHRS, YFSETQ) derive from the germline V gene. The TCR beta CDR3 regions were amplified from the RNA transcripts. A first-round RT-PCR of the TCR CDR3 used the HTBI primer set with the Qiagen OneStep RT-PCR kit. The libraries were constructed in a second round of multiplex PCR and then size-selected and purified. Sequencing of the libraries was done on an Illumina HiSeq2000 using paired-end 100 bp reads. Per the authors' processing: SOAPnuke was used to process the raw data, removing reads that contained adapters or uncalled bases, had a mean Phred below 15, or lacked an exact match to the constant primer or identifier. High-quality paired reads were merged with COPE v1.2.5, and unique nucleotide sequences were defined as clonotypes. Clonotypes were aligned to IMGT TRBV, TRBD and TRBJ reference segments using MiTCR v1.1. Analysis was restricted to V-J combinations with a frequency above 0.0001, which covered just over 98% of repertoires. A TCS score was defined as the ratio between F50 (clonal expansion) and ExV (chaos), using BLOSUM62-based TCRdist between CDR3 peptides within each V-J. Welch's t-statistics and random forest reduced 500 to 550 V-J features to under 15, which were used in a naive Bayes classifier (R e1071). The similarity between thyroid and blood repertoires was quantified using the Morisita-Horn index. TCRdb cleaned the public reads at Q25 with fastp, built clones with MiXCR and kept in-frame beta chains. CDR3 protein sequences are deduplicated, and each keeps its most common genes and DNA. The V and J calls were determined by TCRdb, not by the authors. Here the sample has 550,000 to 700,000 distinct CDR3 sequences; 40% to 55% occur a single time. Over 15% of the sample is held by the ten biggest clonotypes.

Any patient with an uncontrolled infection, another autoimmune disease, pregnancy or lactation was excluded. Clinical symptoms, serum thyroxine and TRAb, thyroid ultrasound, and orbital computed tomography formed the basis for the diagnoses. Total RNA was extracted using Trizol reagent, and RNA quality was assessed on an Agilent 2100 Bioanalyzer. This clonotype was counted ten times or more. Its antigen has not been determined. The record has no base qualities; no much larger clone is one base away. The chain is assembled from TRBV5-1 and TRBJ1-1, with no confident D gene call. This TCR was sampled from an adult woman with Graves' disease, either hyperthyroidism or ophthalmopathy (not recorded which). The sample consisted of peripheral blood or thyroid tissue (not recorded which). Read as DNA, the sequence is TGCGCCAGCAGCTTGGAGGTCGGCGAAGCTTTCTTT. Its product reads: CASSLEVGEAFF.